Shown below are 10 T cell receptor beta chains from a single sample sequenced in a study of identical twins. MiXCR was run by TCRdb on the 5' RACE reads, yielding one entry per CDR3 protein. This sample has 150,000 or so distinct CDR3 sequences; roughly 3.3% occur once, and the top ten carry approximately 7.6%. The sequenced material came from memory T cells sorted from blood. Receptor source: a man between 18 and 29 years old in good health.

This clonotype was seen many times. The J gene is TRBJ1-6, the V gene TRBV5-1; D might be TRBD1 (5 bases). CDR3 size: 14 residues. With 0 bases removed from V and 7 bases from J, the gap between germline ends came to 8 bases. CDR1 and CDR2 (germline): SGHRS, YFSETQ. The CDR3 is CASSLDAGNSPLHF. The CDR3, as DNA: TGCGCCAGCAGCTTGGATGCAGGGAATTCACCCCTCCACTTT.

This clonotype occurred many times. The chain couples TRBV7-8 to TRBJ1-2; 7 bases fit TRBD1. Trimming removed 3 bases from V and 2 bases from J; junction bases left unmatched: 6. The germline V gene has CDR1 SGHVS and CDR2 FQNEAQ. CDR3 length equals 15 residues. DNA for the CDR3: TGTGCCAGCAGCTTGAGACAGGGAGGGAACTATGGCTACACCTTC. It specifies CASSLRQGGNYGYTF.

The table lists this clonotype with many counts. V is TRBV4-2 and J is TRBJ2-1, with TRBD2 matching over 7 bases. Germline CDR1 LGHNA, CDR2 YNFKEQ. The CDR3 extends over 16 amino acids. V trimming: 0 bases; J trimming: 6 bases; junction bases outside the gene matches: 8. CDR3 protein: CASSQDLAGDPNEQFF. The CDR3 DNA is TGTGCCAGCAGCCAAGATTTGGCGGGAGATCCCAATGAGCAGTTCTTC.

In its sample, this clonotype was seen many times. The V call is TRBV21-1, the J call TRBJ2-2; TRBD1, the table's D call, lacks a check against the DNA. TRBV21-1 is shown as a pseudogene. This CDR3 has 17 residues. CDR3 amino acids: CASSKARRTGSTGELFF. The DNA of the CDR3 is TGTGCCAGCAGCAAAGCTCGGCGGACAGGGAGCACCGGGGAGCTGTTTTTT.

Many counts were recorded for this clonotype. This chain links TRBV5-1 with TRBJ1-1; D call uncertain. Looked up from germline, CDR1 is SGHRS and CDR2 is YFSETQ. Trimming shortened V by 6 bases and J by 0 bases, and 12 bases separated the two germline ends. This CDR3 is built from 14 residues. The CDR3 nucleotides are TGCGCCAGCACCGCGGACCGCATGAACACTGAAGCTTTCTTT. It yields the protein CASTADRMNTEAFF.

This clonotype was counted many times. The gene calls are TRBV25-1 and TRBJ2-1; D might be TRBD2 (5 bases). This CDR3 comprises 14 residues. The V gene's germline CDR1 is MGHDK and CDR2 SYGVNS. Trimming left V 7 bases short and J 4 bases short, with 14 bases between. CDR3 residues: CASMPGGPYNEQFF. The CDR3 DNA reads TGTGCCAGCATGCCGGGCGGGCCATACAATGAGCAGTTCTTC.

This clonotype was seen many times. The chain is built from TRBV7-8 and TRBJ1-2; a weak D match, TRBD1 (5 bases). Germline V gene lookup returns CDR1 SGHVS and CDR2 FQNEAQ. The CDR3 sequence is 14 residues long. The V end was cut by 1 base, the J end by 4 bases, with 10 bases between. CDR3 in amino acids: CASSLGHGGYGYTF. As DNA, the CDR3 is TGTGCCAGCAGCTTAGGACACGGGGGCTATGGCTACACCTTC.

In this sample, this clonotype turned up many times. This chain connects TRBV20-1 to TRBJ1-5; TRBD1 is a possible D gene (6 bases). Germline assignment: CDR1 DFQATT and CDR2 SNEGSKA (reference sequence). The ends were cut back, 4 bases at V and 11 bases at J, with 18 bases in the middle. The length of the CDR3 is 13 residues. The CDR3 sequence is CSATGAGKQSQHF. DNA for the CDR3: TGCAGTGCTACGGGGGCAGGTAAACAGTCCCAGCATTTT.

Ten or more counts support this clonotype. The rearrangement links TRBV7-2 to TRBJ1-5; D unclear. This CDR3 comprises 15 residues. CDR1 SGHTA and CDR2 FQGNSA come from the germline V gene. Trimming pared 1 base from V and 11 bases from J, leaving 18 bases between. This CDR3 reads CASSLGRGEGGTQHF. The DNA for the CDR3 is TGTGCCAGCAGCTTAGGTCGCGGTGAGGGAGGGACCCAGCATTTT.

The sample holds a few counts of this clonotype. This rearrangement joins TRBV12-3 or TRBV12-4 to TRBJ2-7; 7 bases fit TRBD2. The V segment lost 5 bases and the J segment 7 bases; nucleotides outside the gene matches: 14. The CDR3 is 15 residues long. The CDR3, as DNA: TGTGCCAGCAGTCCAAGGGACCGGGAGGTTAAGGAGCAGTACGTC. It specifies CASSPRDREVKEQYV.